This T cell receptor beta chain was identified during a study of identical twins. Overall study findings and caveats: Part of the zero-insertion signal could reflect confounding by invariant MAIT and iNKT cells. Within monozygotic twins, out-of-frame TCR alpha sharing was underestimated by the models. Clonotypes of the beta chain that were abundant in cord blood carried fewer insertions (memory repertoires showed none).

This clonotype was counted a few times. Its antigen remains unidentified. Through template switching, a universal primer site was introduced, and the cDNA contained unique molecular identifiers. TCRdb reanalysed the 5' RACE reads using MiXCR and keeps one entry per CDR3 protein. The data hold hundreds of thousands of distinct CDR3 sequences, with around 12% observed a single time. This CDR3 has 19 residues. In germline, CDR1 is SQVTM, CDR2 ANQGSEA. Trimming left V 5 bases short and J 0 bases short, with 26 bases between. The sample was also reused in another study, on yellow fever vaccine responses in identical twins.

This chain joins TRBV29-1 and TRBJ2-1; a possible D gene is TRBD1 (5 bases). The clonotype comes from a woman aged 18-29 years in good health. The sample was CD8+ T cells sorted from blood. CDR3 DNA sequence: TGCAGCGTTCTATTGGGGCCAGCGAATTACTTATCCTCCTACAATGAGCAGTTCTTC. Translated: CSVLLGPANYLSSYNEQFF.